This passage covers 4 T cell receptor beta chains from one sample sequenced in a study of blood T cell repertoires in COVID-19. TCRdb keeps only in-frame clones here, not all; method: immunoSEQ multiplex PCR. The sample carries around 190,000 clones, 89% recorded once. Sequencing was performed on peripheral blood. The receptors originated from a man aged 18 to 30 who had recovered from COVID-19.

The J gene is TRBJ2-7, the V gene TRBV7-2, with 8 bases lining up with TRBD2. CDR3 size: 16 residues. Germline V lookup: CDR1 SGHTA, CDR2 FQGNSA. J gave up 3 bases and V 6 bases, and 13 bases lay outside the gene matches. In nucleotides, the CDR3 is TGTGCCAGCAGTTCCGATCCTGGTAGCGGGGTCTACGAGCAGTACTTC. As protein: CASSSDPGSGVYEQYF. Based on the CDR3 plus reference TRBV7-2 and TRBJ2-7, the full variable domain is GAGVSQSPSNKVTEKGKDVELRCDPISGHTALYWYRQSLGQGLEFLIYFQGNSAPDKSGLPSDRFSAERTGGSVSTLTIQRTQQEDSAVYLCASSSDPGSGVYEQYFGPGTRLTVT.

The rearrangement links TRBV4-3 to TRBJ2-1; possible D gene TRBD1, 6 bases. Germline V gene sequence: CDR1 LGHNA, CDR2 YSLEER. Trimming removed 4 bases at V and 4 bases at J, with 17 bases between. The CDR3 has 16 amino acids. In DNA, the CDR3 is TGCGCCAGCAGCCTTCTGCCGCAGGGGACATACAATGAGCAGTTCTTC. Its translation: CASSLLPQGTYNEQFF.

This chain links TRBV19 with TRBJ1-4, with TRBD1 identical over 7 bases. The CDR3 loop spans 16 amino acids. The V gene's germline CDR1 is LNHDA and CDR2 SQIVND (reference sequence). Trimming cost V 2 bases and J 5 bases; bases outside gene matches: 8. For the CDR3, the DNA is TGTGCCAGTAGTATACGGACATCCAGGGGGAATGAAAAACTGTTTTTT. Protein product: CASSIRTSRGNEKLFF.

This clone was seen only a few times. The chain links TRBV28 to TRBJ1-1, with 9 nucleotides matching TRBD1. The CDR3 is 13 amino acids. Germline assignment: CDR1 MDHEN and CDR2 SYDVKM. The V gene end was trimmed by 5 bases and the J gene end by 7 bases; junction bases not matched to a gene: 5. The CDR3 nucleotides read TGTGCCAGCAGTCGGGACAGGGTTATTGAAGCTTTCTTT. It yields the protein CASSRDRVIEAFF.